Presented here are 25 T cell receptor beta chains from one specimen sequenced in a study of T cells in Graves' hyperthyroidism and ophthalmopathy. There were TCR beta CDR3 regions amplified from RNA transcripts. A set of HTBI primers served as the primers for a first-round RT-PCR of the TCR CDR3. MiXCR, run by TCRdb on the multiplex PCR reads, gives a single entry per CDR3 protein. The sample lists about 200,000 distinct CDR3 sequences, around 17% seen once, with approximately 40% in the top ten. The sequencing sample was made of blood. These receptors originate from a man in his forties or fifties with Graves' hyperthyroidism.

This clonotype came up many times. The V and J genes are TRBV12-3 or TRBV12-4 and TRBJ2-3, with a tentative D call TRBD2 (5 bases). V lost 6 bases to trimming and J lost 1 base, with 14 bases between them. This CDR3 is 15 amino acids long. CDR3 residues: CASRLGPLGTDTQYF. CDR3 coding DNA: TGTGCCAGCAGACTAGGACCGCTTGGCACAGATACGCAGTATTTT.

V usage is TRBV9 and J usage is TRBJ2-3, with 14 bases fitting TRBD2. The CDR3 spans 16 residues. Germline-derived CDR1 and CDR2 are SGDLS and YYNGEE. V lost 1 base and J lost 5; bases outside the gene matches: 3. The CDR3 bases are TGTGCCAGCAGCGTAAGGACTAGCGGGGGGCAAGATACGCAGTATTTT. Protein product: CASSVRTSGGQDTQYF.

For the CDR3, the DNA is TGTGCCAGCAGCCTAAACCTCGCGGGGGCGGTTGGCTACACCTTC. It specifies CASSLNLAGAVGYTF. This chain uses TRBV9 with TRBJ1-2; maybe TRBD1 (6 bases). This CDR3 comprises 15 residues. With 4 bases removed from V and 7 bases from J, the gap between germline ends came to 20 bases. CDR1 SGDLS and CDR2 YYNGEE come from the germline V gene.

The chain combines TRBV29-1 with TRBJ1-1, with TRBD1 identical over 8 bases. The V gene end was trimmed by 4 bases and the J gene end by 3 bases; junction bases not matched to a gene: 25. The germline V gene has CDR1 SQVTM and CDR2 ANQGSEA. CDR3 length: 20 amino acids. The CDR3 is CSVVMPRDRITLPRDTEAFF. DNA of the CDR3: TGCAGCGTTGTAATGCCCCGGGACAGGATAACTTTACCAAGGGACACTGAAGCTTTCTTT.

In this sample, this clonotype turned up many times. This rearrangement joins TRBV3-1 to TRBJ2-5, with 8 positions matching TRBD1. The trim removed 3 bases at V and 7 bases at J, leaving 7 bases unmatched. The CDR3 contains 14 residues. Germline CDR1 and CDR2: LGHDT and YNNKEL (reference sequence). Written as DNA, the CDR3 is TGTGCCAGCAGCCAGGGACAGGTGACGGGGACCCAGTACTTC. The encoded protein is CASSQGQVTGTQYF.

The gene calls are TRBV5-4 and TRBJ2-2; no clear D. V shed 6 bases and J shed 7 bases, with 10 bases lying between them. The CDR3 runs 12 residues. Looked up from germline, CDR1 is SGHNT and CDR2 is YYREEE (reference sequence). The CDR3: CASIYYGGELFF. As DNA, the CDR3 is TGTGCCAGCATCTACTACGGCGGGGAGCTGTTTTTT.

This clonotype was found many times. As DNA, the CDR3 is TGTGCCAGCAGTTTATTCTACCAGCCCCTCAATCAGCCCCAGCATTTT. Translating it yields CASSLFYQPLNQPQHF. V is TRBV27 and J is TRBJ1-5; no reliable D call. The V end lost 1 base, the J end lost 3 bases, and 13 bases lay between the germline ends. The CDR3 spans 16 residues. Germline values: CDR1 MNHEY, CDR2 SMNVEV (reference sequence).

This clonotype showed up many times. This chain links TRBV3-1 with TRBJ2-1, with D possibly TRBD2 on 6 matching bases. V gave up 3 bases and J gave up 1 base, with 7 bases separating them. Germline CDR1 LGHDT, CDR2 YNNKEL (reference sequence). The CDR3 has 14 residues. As DNA, the CDR3 is TGTGCCAGCAGCCAGGGGGGTTCCTACAATGAGCAGTTCTTC. Translating gives CASSQGGSYNEQFF.

The chain combines TRBV28 with TRBJ2-3; 13 positions agree with TRBD2. V lost 5 bases, J lost 4 bases, and 6 bases stayed unmatched. Per the germline V gene, CDR1 is MDHEN and CDR2 is SYDVKM. CDR3 length: 16 residues. CDR3 amino acids: CASSTPGLAGPDTQYF. The CDR3, as DNA: TGTGCCAGCAGTACCCCGGGACTAGCGGGGCCAGATACGCAGTATTTT.

In this sample, this clonotype turned up many times. The chain combines TRBV20-1 with TRBJ2-1, with D unclear. Germline CDR1 is DFQATT and CDR2 is SNEGSKA (reference sequence). The V end lost 3 bases, the J end lost 0 bases, and 9 bases lay between the germline ends. The CDR3 extends over 14 amino acids. The CDR3 coding sequence is TGCAGTGCTAGGTGGCTAAGCTCCTACAATGAGCAGTTCTTC. Amino acid sequence: CSARWLSSYNEQFF.

At least ten counts were recorded for this clonotype. V and J are TRBV20-1 and TRBJ1-5; 7 nucleotides line up with TRBD1. V was clipped by 5 bases and J by 2 bases; unmatched bases: 6. Per germline, CDR1 DFQATT and CDR2 SNEGSKA (reference sequence). The CDR3 spans 14 residues. CDR3 sequence reads: CSASTGTGNQPQHF. DNA of the CDR3: TGCAGTGCTTCCACCGGGACAGGCAATCAGCCCCAGCATTTT.

This clonotype occurred many times. The chain combines TRBV6-1 with TRBJ1-2; 7 positions match TRBD1. Germline CDR1 and CDR2: MNHNS and SASEGT. V lost 0 bases and J lost 6; bases outside the gene matches: 7. CDR3 length equals 15 residues. CDR3 nucleotide sequence: TGTGCCAGCAGTGAAGCTAGCGTCAGGGGGGATGGCTACACCTTC. Its translation: CASSEASVRGDGYTF.

Only one count was recorded for this clonotype. The J gene is TRBJ2-1, the V gene TRBV7-2; 11 bases align to TRBD2. CDR3 length equals 14 residues. Germline CDR1 and CDR2: SGHTA and FQGNSA. Trimming removed 8 bases from V and 5 bases from J; junction bases left unmatched: 5. The DNA of the CDR3 is TGTGCCAGCCACCGACTAGCGGGGAACAATGAGCAGTTCTTC. It is translated as CASHRLAGNNEQFF. Filled out from reference TRBV7-2 and TRBJ2-1, the complete variable domain reads GAGVSQSPSNKVTEKGKDVELRCDPISGHTALYWYRQSLGQGLEFLIYFQGNSAPDKSGLPSDRFSAERTGGSVSTLTIQRTQQEDSAVYLCASHRLAGNNEQFFGPGTRLTVL.

This clonotype was found many times. This chain joins TRBV30 and TRBJ1-1, with D uncertain. CDR1 GTSNPN and CDR2 SVGIG come from the germline V gene (reference sequence). The CDR3 consists of 9 residues. Trimming stripped 7 bases from V and 11 bases from J, with 11 bases between. CDR3 residues: CALYRGAFF. DNA of the CDR3: TGTGCCTTGTACCGTGGGGCTTTCTTT.

The chain uses TRBV29-1 and TRBJ2-5, with TRBD1 matching 9 bases. CDR1 SQVTM and CDR2 ANQGSEA come from the germline V gene. The V segment lost 6 bases and the J segment 2 bases; nucleotides outside the gene matches: 13. This CDR3 spans 16 amino acids. This CDR3 reads CSVRDRDKFYQETQYF. The CDR3 DNA reads TGCAGCGTCCGGGACAGGGATAAATTTTATCAAGAGACCCAGTACTTC. Drawing the rest from reference TRBV29-1 and TRBJ2-5, the complete variable domain is SAVISQKPSRDICQRGTSLTIQCQVDSQVTMMFWYRQQPGQSLTLIATANQGSEATYESGFVIDKFPISRPNLTFSTLTVSNMSPEDSSIYLCSVRDRDKFYQETQYFGPGTRLLVL.

A word on this clonotype: The CDR3 carries no conserved terminal phenylalanine or tryptophan, so it likely arises from a read error. The chain recombines TRBV11-2 with TRBJ1-2; TRBD1 might be the D (5 bases). The ends were cut back, 5 bases at V and 2 bases at J, with 18 bases in the middle. Germline values: CDR1 SGHAT, CDR2 FQNNGV. The length of the CDR3 is 16 residues. DNA for the CDR3: TGTGCCAGCAGCCCAACTCCTAGTCCAGGGAACTATGGCTACACCCTC. Translation: CASSPTPSPGNYGYTL.

This clonotype was seen a handful of times. The J gene is TRBJ2-3, the V gene TRBV29-1; TRBD2 agrees at 11 bases. With V trimmed by 0 bases and J by 6 bases, 8 bases remained unmatched. The CDR3 is 16 amino acids. Germline V gene sequence: CDR1 SQVTM, CDR2 ANQGSEA. The CDR3 region has the DNA TGCAGCGTTGAAGATGGATTAGCGGGGGGGTTGGATACGCAGTATTTT. Translated, it gives CSVEDGLAGGLDTQYF.

The sample holds many counts of this clonotype. The chain uses TRBV5-1 and TRBJ2-5; D unclear. V was shortened by 1 base and J by 2 bases, with 9 bases between the two germline ends. This CDR3 comprises 14 residues. CDR1 and CDR2 (germline): SGHRS, YFSETQ. CDR3 bases: TGCGCCAGCAGCTTGTTCCAGGCACAAGAGACCCAGTACTTC. Translating it yields CASSLFQAQETQYF.

This clonotype appeared a few times. V is TRBV29-1 and J is TRBJ2-5; D gene unclear. CDR3 length: 15 residues. Per germline, CDR1 SQVTM and CDR2 ANQGSEA. The V gene lost 0 bases and the J gene lost 6 bases, with 17 bases spanning the gap. CDR3 loop: CSVEEPNWAIKTQYF. CDR3 bases: TGCAGCGTTGAAGAACCGAATTGGGCAATTAAGACCCAGTACTTC.

This rearrangement joins TRBV10-3 to TRBJ2-1; TRBD2 matches at 16 bases. Germline assignment: CDR1 ENHRY and CDR2 SYGVKD. The V segment lost 6 bases and the J segment 9 bases; nucleotides outside the gene matches: 8. The CDR3 sequence is 16 residues long. The chain's CDR3 is CAIRGLAGGPGREQFF. CDR3 nucleotide sequence: TGTGCCATCAGGGGACTAGCGGGGGGGCCCGGGCGTGAGCAGTTCTTC.

The chain employs TRBV19 and TRBJ2-2, with a possible D match to TRBD2 (6 bases). Germline CDR1 LNHDA, CDR2 SQIVND (reference sequence). The germline V and J ends were trimmed by 3 bases and 4 bases, with 12 bases remaining between them. This CDR3 comprises 15 residues. The DNA for the CDR3 is TGTGCCAGTAGTATGAGGACGGAGGGCACCGGGGAGCTGTTTTTT. Translated: CASSMRTEGTGELFF.

In its sample, this clonotype was seen many times. J is TRBJ2-1 and V is TRBV3-1; 9 positions match TRBD2. The CDR3 is made up of 14 amino acids. CDR1 is LGHDT, CDR2 YNNKEL, per germline (reference sequence). Trimming cost V 3 bases and J 5 bases; bases outside gene matches: 2. CDR3 nucleotide sequence: TGTGCCAGCAGCCAGCGGGGGGGCAACAATGAGCAGTTCTTC. Translated, it gives CASSQRGGNNEQFF.

The CDR3 DNA sequence: TGTGCCAGCAGTTCCCGACTAGCGGGGGGGCTCACAGATACGCAGTATTTT. It yields the protein CASSSRLAGGLTDTQYF. The chain has TRBV28 and TRBJ2-3; TRBD2 aligns across 14 bases. Germline CDR1 reads MDHEN; CDR2 reads SYDVKM. The CDR3 is 17 residues long. Losses at the gene ends were 4 bases for V and 2 bases for J; bases not matched to a gene: 5.

Only one count was recorded for this clonotype. A much larger clone sits a single nucleotide away, making a read error possible. This chain joins TRBV19 and TRBJ1-5; D is ambiguous. Trimming pared 11 bases from V and 5 bases from J, leaving 13 bases between. This CDR3 contains 12 residues. Germline CDR1 LNHDA, CDR2 SQIVND (reference sequence). The CDR3 DNA follows: TGTGCCGCCCAAGCCCGGGATCAGCCCCAGCATTTT. As protein: CAAQARDQPQHF.

This clonotype was observed a handful of times. Just one base apart from a much larger clone, this may be a read error. This chain connects TRBV5-1 to TRBJ1-4; 9 bases agree with TRBD1. CDR1 and CDR2 (germline): SGHRS, YFSETQ. This CDR3 region has 15 residues. CDR3 DNA sequence: TGCGCCAGCAGCCCAGGGAGGGGACAGGGTGAAAAACTGCTTTTT. Residues: CASSPGRGQGEKLLF.